The sequence of this T cell receptor (beta chain) was determined in a study of blood T cell repertoires in COVID-19. Produced via immunoSEQ multiplex PCR; TCRdb's table is partial and in-frame only. Altogether around 72,000 clones are present, around 89% being singletons, with the ten largest covering over 5%. CDR1 SEHNR and CDR2 FQNEAQ come from the germline V gene (reference sequence). V gave up 6 bases and J gave up 0 bases, with 11 bases separating them. The CDR3 has 14 amino acids. The genes are TRBV7-9 and TRBJ1-2, with a possible D match to TRBD1 (6 bases). This TCR came from a woman aged 70-85 years with acute or convalescent COVID-19. Sequenced sample: peripheral blood. For the CDR3, the DNA is TGTGCCAGCAGTTTTGAGGGGGCTAACTATGGCTACACCTTC. Its protein is CASSFEGANYGYTF. Full variable domain (outside the CDR3, taken from reference TRBV7-9 and TRBJ1-2): DTGVSQNPRHKITKRGQNVTFRCDPISEHNRLYWYRQTLGQGPEFLTYFQNEAQLEKSRLLSDRFSAERPKGSFSTLEIQRTEQGDSAMYLCASSFEGANYGYTFGSGTRLTVV.